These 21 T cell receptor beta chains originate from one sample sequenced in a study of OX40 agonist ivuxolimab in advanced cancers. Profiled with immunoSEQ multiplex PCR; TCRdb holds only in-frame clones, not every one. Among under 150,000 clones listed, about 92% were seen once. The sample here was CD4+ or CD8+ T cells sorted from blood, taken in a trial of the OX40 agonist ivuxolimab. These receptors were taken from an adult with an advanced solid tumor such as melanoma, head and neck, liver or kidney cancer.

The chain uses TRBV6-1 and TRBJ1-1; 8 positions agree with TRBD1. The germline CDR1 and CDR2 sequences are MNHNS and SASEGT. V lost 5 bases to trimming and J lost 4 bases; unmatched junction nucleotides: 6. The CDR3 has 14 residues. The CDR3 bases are TGTGCCAGCAGTCCACAAGGGACAGGCACTGAAGCTTTCTTT. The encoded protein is CASSPQGTGTEAFF.

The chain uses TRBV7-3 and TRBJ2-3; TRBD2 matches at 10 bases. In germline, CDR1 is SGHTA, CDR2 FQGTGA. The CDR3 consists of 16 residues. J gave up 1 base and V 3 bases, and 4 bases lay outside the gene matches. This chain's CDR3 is CASSLRAGGGTDTQYF. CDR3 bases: TGTGCCAGCAGCTTGCGAGCGGGAGGGGGCACAGATACGCAGTATTTT. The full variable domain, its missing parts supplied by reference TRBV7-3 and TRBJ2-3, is GAGVSQTPSNKVTEKGKYVELRCDPISGHTALYWYRQSLGQGPEFLIYFQGTGAADDSGLPNDRFFAVRPEGSVSTLKIQRTERGDSAVYLCASSLRAGGGTDTQYFGPGTRLTVL.

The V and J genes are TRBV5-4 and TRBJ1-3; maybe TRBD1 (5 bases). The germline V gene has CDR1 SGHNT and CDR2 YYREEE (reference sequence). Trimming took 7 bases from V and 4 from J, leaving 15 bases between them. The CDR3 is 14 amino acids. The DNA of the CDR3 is TGTGCCAGCGCAAGAGGGGTTTCGGGAAACACCATATATTTT. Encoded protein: CASARGVSGNTIYF.

CDR3 bases: TGTGCCAGCAGGCCGCTGGGGGAAAAACTGTTTTTT. Translated, it gives CASRPLGEKLFF. The V gene is TRBV28, the J gene TRBJ1-4; no firm D call. Germline CDR1 and CDR2: MDHEN and SYDVKM. Trimming took off 6 bases at V and 8 bases at J, with 10 bases between the two ends. This CDR3 has 12 amino acids.

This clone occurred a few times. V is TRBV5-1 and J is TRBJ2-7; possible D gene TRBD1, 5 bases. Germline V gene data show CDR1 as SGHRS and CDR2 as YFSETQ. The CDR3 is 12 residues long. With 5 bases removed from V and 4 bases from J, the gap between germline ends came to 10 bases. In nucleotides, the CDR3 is TGCGCCAGCAGTCAGTCAGGGTACGAGCAGTACTTC. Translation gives CASSQSGYEQYF.

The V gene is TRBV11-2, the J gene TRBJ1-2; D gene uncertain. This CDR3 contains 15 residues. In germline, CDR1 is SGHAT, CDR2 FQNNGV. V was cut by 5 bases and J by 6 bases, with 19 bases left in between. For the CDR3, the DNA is TGTGCCAGCAGCATAACAAACTATGATTCAAATGGCTACACCTTC. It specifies CASSITNYDSNGYTF.

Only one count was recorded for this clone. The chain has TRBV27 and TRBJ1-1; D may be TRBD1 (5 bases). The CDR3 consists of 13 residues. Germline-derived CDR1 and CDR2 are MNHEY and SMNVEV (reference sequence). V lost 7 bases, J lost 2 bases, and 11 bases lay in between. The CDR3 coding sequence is TGTGCCAGCAACCCAAGGGGCAACACTGAAGCTTTCTTT. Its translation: CASNPRGNTEAFF.

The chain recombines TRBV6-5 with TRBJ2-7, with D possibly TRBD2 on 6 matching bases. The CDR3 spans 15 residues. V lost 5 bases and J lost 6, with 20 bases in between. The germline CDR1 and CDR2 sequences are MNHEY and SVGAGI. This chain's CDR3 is CASSVGGPGVGEQYF. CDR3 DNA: TGTGCCAGCAGTGTTGGTGGTCCGGGGGTAGGCGAGCAGTACTTC.

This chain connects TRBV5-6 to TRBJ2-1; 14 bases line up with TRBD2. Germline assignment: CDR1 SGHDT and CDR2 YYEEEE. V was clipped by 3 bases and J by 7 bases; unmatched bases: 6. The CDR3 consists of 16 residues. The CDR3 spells CASSWTGTSGSNEQFF. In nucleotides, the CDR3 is TGTGCCAGCAGCTGGACCGGGACTAGCGGGAGTAATGAGCAGTTCTTC. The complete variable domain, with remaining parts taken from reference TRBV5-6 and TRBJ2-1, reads DAGVTQSPTHLIKTRGQQVTLRCSPKSGHDTVSWYQQALGQGPQFIFQYYEEEERQRGNFPDRFSGHQFPNYSSELNVNALLLGDSALYLCASSWTGTSGSNEQFFGPGTRLTVL.

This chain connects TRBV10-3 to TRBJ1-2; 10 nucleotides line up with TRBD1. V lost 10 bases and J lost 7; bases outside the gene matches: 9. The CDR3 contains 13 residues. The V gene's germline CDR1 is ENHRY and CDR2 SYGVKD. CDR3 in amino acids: CATAGTGDSGYTF. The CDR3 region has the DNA TGTGCCACCGCCGGGACAGGGGATTCTGGCTACACCTTC.

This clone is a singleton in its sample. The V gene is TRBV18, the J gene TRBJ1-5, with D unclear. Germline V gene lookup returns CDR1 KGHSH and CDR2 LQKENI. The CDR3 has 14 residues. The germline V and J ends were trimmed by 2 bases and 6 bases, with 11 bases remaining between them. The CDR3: CASSPTGLGQPQHF. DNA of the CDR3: TGTGCCAGCTCACCAACTGGGTTAGGTCAGCCCCAGCATTTT.

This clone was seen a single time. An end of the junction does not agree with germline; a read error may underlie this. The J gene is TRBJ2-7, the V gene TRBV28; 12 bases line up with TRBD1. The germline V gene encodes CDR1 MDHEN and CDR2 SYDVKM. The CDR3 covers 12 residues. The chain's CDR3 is CASSVGRGQGAF. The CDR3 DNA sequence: TGTGCCAGCAGTGTTGGGAGGGGACAGGGGGCGTTC.

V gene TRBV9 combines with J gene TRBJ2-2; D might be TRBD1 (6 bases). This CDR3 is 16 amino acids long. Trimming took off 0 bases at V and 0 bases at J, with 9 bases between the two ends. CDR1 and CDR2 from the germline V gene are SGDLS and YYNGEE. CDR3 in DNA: TGTGCCAGCAGCGTAGCGGGACAACCGAACACCGGGGAGCTGTTTTTT. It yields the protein CASSVAGQPNTGELFF.

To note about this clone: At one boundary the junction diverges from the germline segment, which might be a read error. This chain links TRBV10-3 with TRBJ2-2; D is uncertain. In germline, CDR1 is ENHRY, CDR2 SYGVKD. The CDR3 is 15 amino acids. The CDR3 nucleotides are TGTGCCAGCAGTTACTCGGCCAGCTACCCCGGGGAGCTGTTTTTT. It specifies CASSYSASYPGELFF.

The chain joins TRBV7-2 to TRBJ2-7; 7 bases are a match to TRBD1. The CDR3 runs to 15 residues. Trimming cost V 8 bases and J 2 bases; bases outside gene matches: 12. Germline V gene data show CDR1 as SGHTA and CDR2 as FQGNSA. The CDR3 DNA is TGTGCCAGCCGCGCACAGCTCGGGACAGCCTACGAGCAGTACTTC. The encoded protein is CASRAQLGTAYEQYF.

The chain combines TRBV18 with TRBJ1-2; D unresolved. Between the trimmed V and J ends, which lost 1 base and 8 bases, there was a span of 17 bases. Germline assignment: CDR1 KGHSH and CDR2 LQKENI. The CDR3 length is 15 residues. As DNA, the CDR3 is TGTGCCAGCTCACCACAGGAGGTCGCGACGTGGGGCTACACCTTC. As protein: CASSPQEVATWGYTF.

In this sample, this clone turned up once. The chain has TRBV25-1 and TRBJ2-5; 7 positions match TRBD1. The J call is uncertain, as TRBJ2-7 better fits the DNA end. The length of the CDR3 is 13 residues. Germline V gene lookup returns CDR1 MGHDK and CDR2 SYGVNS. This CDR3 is CASLGTVSYEQYF. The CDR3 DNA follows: TGTGCCAGCCTCGGGACAGTATCCTACGAGCAGTACTTC.

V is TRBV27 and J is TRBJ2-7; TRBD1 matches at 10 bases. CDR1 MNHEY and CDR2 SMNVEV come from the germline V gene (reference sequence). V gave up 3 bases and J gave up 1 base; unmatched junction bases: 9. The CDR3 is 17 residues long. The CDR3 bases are TGTGCCAGCAGTTTGTCGGACAGGGGGACCCTATCCTACGAGCAGTACTTC. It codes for CASSLSDRGTLSYEQYF.

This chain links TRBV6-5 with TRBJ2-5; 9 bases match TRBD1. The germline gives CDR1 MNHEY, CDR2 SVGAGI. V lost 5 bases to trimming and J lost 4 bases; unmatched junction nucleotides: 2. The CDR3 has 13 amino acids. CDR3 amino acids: CASSRTGVETQYF. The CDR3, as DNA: TGTGCCAGCAGTAGGACAGGGGTAGAGACCCAGTACTTC.

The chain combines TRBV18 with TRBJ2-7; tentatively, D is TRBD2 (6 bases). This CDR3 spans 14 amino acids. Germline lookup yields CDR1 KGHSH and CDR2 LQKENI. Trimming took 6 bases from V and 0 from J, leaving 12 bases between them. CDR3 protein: CASSRDLSSYEQYF. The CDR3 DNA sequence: TGTGCCAGCTCGCGGGACCTGAGCTCCTACGAGCAGTACTTC.

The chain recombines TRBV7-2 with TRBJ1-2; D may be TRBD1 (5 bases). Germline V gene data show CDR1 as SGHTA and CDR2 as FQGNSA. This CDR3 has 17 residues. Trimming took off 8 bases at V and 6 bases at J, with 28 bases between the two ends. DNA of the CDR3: TGTGCCAGCCCAAACCTTATACCCCGGGACCTAAGCGATGGCTACACCTTC. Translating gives CASPNLIPRDLSDGYTF.